This T cell receptor beta chain was sequenced during a study of blood T cell repertoires in COVID-19. Study summary: COVID-19 samples from acute and convalescent phases originated in the United States, Italy and Spain. The analysed material was cDNA or gDNA that came from T cells, B-cell-depleted T cells, or PBMCs.

The germline V gene has CDR1 MNHNY and CDR2 SVGAGI (reference sequence). The CDR3 extends over 16 amino acids. Between the trimmed V and J ends, which lost 2 bases and 7 bases, there was a span of 20 bases. Using immunoSEQ multiplex PCR, the repertoire was profiled, and TCRdb retains in-frame clones only, with some absent. In the table there are 200,000 to 250,000 clones, almost 85% of which are singletons. Clinical history as reported by participants underpinned cohort assignment. Material for sequencing was PBMCs or T cells enriched from blood (not recorded which). This TCR came from a man in his forties who had recovered from COVID-19. The chain combines TRBV6-6 with TRBJ1-2; possible D gene TRBD1, 5 bases. CDR3 sequence (DNA): TGTGCCAGCAGTTACATAGGGGCCGGAGTACGGCCTGGCTACACCTTC. Encoded protein: CASSYIGAGVRPGYTF.